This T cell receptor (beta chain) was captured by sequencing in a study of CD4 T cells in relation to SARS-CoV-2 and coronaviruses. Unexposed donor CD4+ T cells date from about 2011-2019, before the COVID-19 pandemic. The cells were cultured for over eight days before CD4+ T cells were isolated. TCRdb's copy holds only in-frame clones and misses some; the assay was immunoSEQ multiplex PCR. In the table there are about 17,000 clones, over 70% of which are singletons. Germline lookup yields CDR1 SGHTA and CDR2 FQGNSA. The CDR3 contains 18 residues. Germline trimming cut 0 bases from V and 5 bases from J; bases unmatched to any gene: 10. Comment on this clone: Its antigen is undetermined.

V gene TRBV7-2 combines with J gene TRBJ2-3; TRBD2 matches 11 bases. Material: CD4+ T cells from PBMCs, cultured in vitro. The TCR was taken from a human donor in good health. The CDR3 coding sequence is TGTGCCAGCAGCTTAGCCATAACTAGCGGGAGAGGGGTAGATACGCAGTATTTT. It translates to CASSLAITSGRGVDTQYF.